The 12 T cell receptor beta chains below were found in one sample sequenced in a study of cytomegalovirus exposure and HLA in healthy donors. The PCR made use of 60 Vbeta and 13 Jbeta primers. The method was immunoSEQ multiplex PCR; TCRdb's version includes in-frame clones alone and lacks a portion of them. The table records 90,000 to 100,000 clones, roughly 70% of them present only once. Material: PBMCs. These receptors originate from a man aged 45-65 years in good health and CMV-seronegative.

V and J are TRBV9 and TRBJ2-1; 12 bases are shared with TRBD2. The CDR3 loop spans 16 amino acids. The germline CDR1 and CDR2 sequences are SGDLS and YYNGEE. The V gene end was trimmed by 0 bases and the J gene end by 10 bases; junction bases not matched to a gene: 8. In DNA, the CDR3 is TGTGCCAGCAGCGTAGGTGGGCCTAGCGGGAGGGGCGAGCAGTTCTTC. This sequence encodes CASSVGGPSGRGEQFF.

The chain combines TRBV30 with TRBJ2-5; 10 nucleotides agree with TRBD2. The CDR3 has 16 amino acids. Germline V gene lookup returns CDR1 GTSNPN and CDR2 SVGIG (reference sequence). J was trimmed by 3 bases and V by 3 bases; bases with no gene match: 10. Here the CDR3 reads CAWRVSGRGKKETQYF. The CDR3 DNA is TGTGCCTGGAGAGTGAGCGGGAGGGGAAAAAAAGAGACCCAGTACTTC.

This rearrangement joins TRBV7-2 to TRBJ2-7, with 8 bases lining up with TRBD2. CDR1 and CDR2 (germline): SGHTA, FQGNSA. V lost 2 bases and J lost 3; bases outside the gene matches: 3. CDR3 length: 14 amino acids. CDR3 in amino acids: CASSLRSGSYEQYV. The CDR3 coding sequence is TGTGCCAGCAGCTTACGCAGCGGGAGCTACGAGCAGTACGTC.

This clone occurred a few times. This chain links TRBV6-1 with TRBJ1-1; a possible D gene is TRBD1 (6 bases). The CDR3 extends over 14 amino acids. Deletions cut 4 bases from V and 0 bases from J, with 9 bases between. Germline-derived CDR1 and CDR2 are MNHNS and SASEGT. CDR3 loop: CASSGDRLNTEAFF. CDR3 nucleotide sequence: TGTGCCAGCAGTGGAGACAGGCTGAACACTGAAGCTTTCTTT.

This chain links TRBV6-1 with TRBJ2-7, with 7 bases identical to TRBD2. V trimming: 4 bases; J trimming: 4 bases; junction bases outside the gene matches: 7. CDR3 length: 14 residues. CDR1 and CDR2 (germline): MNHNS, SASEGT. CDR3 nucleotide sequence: TGTGCCAGCAGTGGGGCAGGGAGGGGATACGAGCAGTACTTC. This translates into CASSGAGRGYEQYF.

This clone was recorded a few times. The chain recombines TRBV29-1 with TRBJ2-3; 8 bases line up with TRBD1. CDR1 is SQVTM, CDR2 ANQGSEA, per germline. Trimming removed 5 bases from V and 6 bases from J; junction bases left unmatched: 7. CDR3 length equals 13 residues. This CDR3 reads CSVRQGAMDTQYF. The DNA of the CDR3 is TGCAGCGTTCGGCAGGGGGCGATGGATACGCAGTATTTT.

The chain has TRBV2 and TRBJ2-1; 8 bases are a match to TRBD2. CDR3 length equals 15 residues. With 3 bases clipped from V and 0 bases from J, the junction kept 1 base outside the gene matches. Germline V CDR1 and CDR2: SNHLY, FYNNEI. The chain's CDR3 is CASSDGTSSYNEQFF. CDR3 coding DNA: TGTGCCAGCAGTGATGGGACTAGCTCCTACAATGAGCAGTTCTTC.

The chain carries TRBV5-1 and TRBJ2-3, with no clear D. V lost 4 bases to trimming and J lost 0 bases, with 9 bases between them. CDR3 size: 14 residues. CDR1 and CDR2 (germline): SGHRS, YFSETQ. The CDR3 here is CASSAVSSTDTQYF. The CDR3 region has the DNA TGCGCCAGCAGCGCGGTTTCTAGCACAGATACGCAGTATTTT.

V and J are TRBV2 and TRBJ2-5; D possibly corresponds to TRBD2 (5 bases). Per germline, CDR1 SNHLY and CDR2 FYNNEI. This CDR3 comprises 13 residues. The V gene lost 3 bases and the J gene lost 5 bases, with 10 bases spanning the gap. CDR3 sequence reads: CASSEWRRETQYF. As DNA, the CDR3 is TGTGCCAGCAGTGAGTGGAGGCGGGAGACCCAGTACTTC.

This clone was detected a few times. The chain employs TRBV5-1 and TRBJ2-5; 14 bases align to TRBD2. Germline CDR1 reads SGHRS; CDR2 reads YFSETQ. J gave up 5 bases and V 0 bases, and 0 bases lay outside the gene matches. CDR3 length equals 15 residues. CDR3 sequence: CASSLGLAGGETQYF. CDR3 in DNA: TGCGCCAGCAGCTTGGGACTAGCGGGAGGGGAGACCCAGTACTTC.

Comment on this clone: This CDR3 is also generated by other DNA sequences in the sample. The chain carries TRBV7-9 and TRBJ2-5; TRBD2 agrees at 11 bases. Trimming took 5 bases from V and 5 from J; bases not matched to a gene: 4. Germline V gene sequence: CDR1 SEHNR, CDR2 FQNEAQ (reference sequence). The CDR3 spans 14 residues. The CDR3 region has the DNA TGTGCCAGCAGCACTAGCGGGAGTGGGGAGACCCAGTACTTC. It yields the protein CASSTSGSGETQYF.

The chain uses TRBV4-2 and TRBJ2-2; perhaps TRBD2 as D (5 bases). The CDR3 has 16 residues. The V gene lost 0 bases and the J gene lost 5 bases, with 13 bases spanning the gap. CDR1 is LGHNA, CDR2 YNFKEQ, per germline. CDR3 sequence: CASSQDGRGTTGELFF. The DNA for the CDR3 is TGTGCCAGCAGCCAAGATGGTCGGGGAACGACCGGGGAGCTGTTTTTT.